Listed below are T cell receptor beta chains from one sample, sequenced in a study of shared clonotypes between healthy human individuals. Repertoires were generated with immunoSEQ multiplex PCR, while TCRdb's copy carries only in-frame clones and drops some. The table has 190,000 or so clones, roughly 70% seen once; the top ten hold more than 9%. The sequenced sample consisted of memory CD4+ T cells sorted from blood. All receptors derive from a man aged 25 to 45 in good health. The CDR3 runs from the conserved cysteine through the conserved F or W. Fields, in order: CDR3 length, clone size, D gene, V gene, J gene, CDR3 protein, CDR3 DNA. The D gene is left open where the match is weak. Not all rows give a size; the values are once, few, many and, for expanded clones, a class.

>15|-|TRBD1|TRBV19|TRBJ1-2
CASNKPTGANYGYTF
TGTGCCAGTAACAAACCGACAGGGGCCAACTATGGCTACACCTTC
>15|few|-|TRBV19|TRBJ1-5
CASTRDGLDNQPQHF
TGTGCCAGTACTCGGGACGGACTGGACAATCAGCCCCAGCATTTT
>14|-|-|TRBV5-4|TRBJ1-2
CASSVRPATYGYTF
TGTGCCAGCAGCGTCAGACCGGCCACCTATGGCTACACCTTC
>15|-|-|TRBV25-1|TRBJ2-5
CASSTEGVGRETQYF
TGTGCCAGCAGTACCGAGGGGGTAGGTAGGGAGACCCAGTACTTC
>15|-|TRBD2|TRBV27|TRBJ2-5
CASTSIRGDQETQYF
TGTGCCAGCACTTCCATCCGGGGGGACCAAGAGACCCAGTACTTC
>17|few|-|TRBV5-4|TRBJ2-2
CASSSLGRGGEAGELFF
TGTGCCAGCAGCTCCCTGGGCAGGGGGGGCGAGGCCGGGGAGCTGTTTTTT
>14|-|TRBD1|TRBV6-6|TRBJ2-7
CASGETGGSYEQYF
TGTGCCAGCGGAGAAACAGGGGGTTCCTACGAGCAGTACTTC
>17|-|TRBD1|TRBV10-3|TRBJ2-2
CAISALKTGGSDGELFF
TGTGCCATCAGTGCATTAAAGACAGGGGGGTCAGACGGGGAGCTGTTTTTT
>14|-|TRBD1|TRBV7-2|TRBJ2-7
CASSFGTGRYEQYF
TGTGCCAGCAGCTTTGGGACAGGACGTTACGAGCAGTACTTC
>15|-|-|TRBV5-6|TRBJ1-5
CASSLRRRENQPQHF
TGTGCCAGCAGCTTGAGGCGTAGGGAGAATCAGCCCCAGCATTTT
>14|-|-|TRBV7-8|TRBJ1-1
CASSLAPTNTEAFF
TGTGCCAGCAGCTTAGCGCCCACAAACACTGAAGCTTTCTTT
>18|-|-|TRBV21-1|TRBJ1-1
CASSSSPVLRDMNTEAFF
TGTGCCAGCAGCAGTTCCCCTGTTTTAAGGGATATGAACACTGAAGCTTTCTTT
>17|-|-|TRBV5-1|TRBJ1-3
CASSLVSQSSSGNTIYF
TGCGCCAGCAGCTTGGTCTCGCAGTCGAGCTCTGGAAACACCATATATTTT
>15|-|-|TRBV11-2|TRBJ2-3
CASSLATRLGDTQYF
TGTGCCAGCAGCTTAGCGACTAGACTGGGGGATACGCAGTATTTT
>14|-|-|TRBV28|TRBJ2-1
CASRGGGWFNEQFF
TGTGCCAGCAGGGGGGGCGGGTGGTTCAATGAGCAGTTCTTC
>14|-|-|TRBV10-3|TRBJ1-3
CAIGSPTSGNTIYF
TGTGCCATCGGTTCTCCCACCTCTGGAAACACCATATATTTT
>12|-|-|TRBV30|TRBJ2-2
CAWSVVAGELFF
TGTGCCTGGAGTGTAGTTGCCGGGGAGCTGTTTTTT
>14|few|-|TRBV27|TRBJ2-7
CASSQAQGVYEQYF
TGTGCCAGCAGTCAGGCGCAGGGAGTCTACGAGCAGTACTTC
>18|-|TRBD2|TRBV5-1|TRBJ2-3
CASSLRGTSGTSTDTQYF
TGCGCCAGCAGCTTGCGCGGGACTAGCGGGACTAGCACAGATACGCAGTATTTT
>17|once|TRBD2|TRBV7-2|TRBJ2-5
CASSFRPSGRVVETQYF
TGTGCCAGCAGCTTCAGGCCTAGCGGGAGAGTGGTAGAGACCCAGTACTTC
>14|once|TRBD2|TRBV6-4|TRBJ2-1
CASSDGTSYNEQFF
TGTGCCAGCAGTGACGGGACTAGCTACAATGAGCAGTTCTTC
>14|-|-|TRBV5-1|TRBJ2-1
CASRRADPYNEQFF
TGCGCCAGCAGACGGGCGGACCCCTACAATGAGCAGTTCTTC
>15|many|TRBD1|TRBV14|TRBJ1-1
CASSRRTGMNTEAFF
TGTGCCAGCAGCCGCCGGACAGGTATGAACACTGAAGCTTTCTTT
>18|-|TRBD2|TRBV5-1|TRBJ2-7
CASSLWGGGGGSVHEQYF
TGCGCCAGCAGCTTGTGGGGGGGTGGTGGCGGGAGCGTCCACGAGCAGTACTTC
>20|-|-|TRBV5-1|TRBJ2-6
CASSFTSRGPVRSGANVLTF
TGCGCCAGCAGCTTTACCTCTCGGGGACCGGTAAGGTCTGGGGCCAACGTCCTGACTTTC
>15|-|-|TRBV5-6|TRBJ2-3
CASSRNLDPTDTQYF
TGTGCCAGCAGCCGCAACCTGGACCCCACAGATACGCAGTATTTT
>14|-|-|TRBV5-5|TRBJ2-7
CASSLAGDNGVQYF
TGTGCCAGCAGCTTGGCCGGGGACAATGGAGTGCAGTACTTC
>16|-|TRBD2|TRBV9|TRBJ2-1
CASSVGVAGAYNEQFF
TGTGCCAGCAGCGTAGGAGTAGCGGGAGCTTACAATGAGCAGTTCTTC
>16|-|-|TRBV25-1|TRBJ2-1
CASTPEVAESYNEQFF
TGTGCCAGCACTCCCGAAGTAGCGGAGAGCTACAATGAGCAGTTCTTC
>13|few|-|TRBV13|TRBJ2-5
CASSDYRGGTQYF
TGTGCCAGCAGCGATTATCGAGGTGGGACCCAGTACTTC
>12|-|-|TRBV11-3|TRBJ2-7
CASSLDGYEQYF
TGTGCCAGCAGCTTAGACGGCTACGAGCAGTACTTC
>16|-|-|TRBV25-1|TRBJ2-5
CASSGKGGDLQETQYF
TGTGCCAGCAGTGGAAAAGGCGGGGACCTCCAAGAGACCCAGTACTTC
>15|-|-|TRBV6-1|TRBJ2-7
CASSRTVTGGYEQYF
TGTGCCAGCAGTAGGACAGTTACAGGAGGCTACGAGCAGTACTTC
>15|-|-|TRBV6-1|TRBJ2-5
CASSESFTGKETQYF
TGTGCCAGCAGTGAATCATTTACGGGGAAAGAGACCCAGTACTTC
>16|-|TRBD2|TRBV29-1|TRBJ2-3
CSVDRSAGGFRDTQYF
TGCAGCGTTGATAGGTCTGCGGGAGGTTTCAGAGATACGCAGTATTTT
>15|-|-|TRBV4-3|TRBJ2-1
CASSQEAWSGNEQFF
TGCGCCAGCAGCCAGGAGGCTTGGTCGGGGAATGAGCAGTTCTTC
>14|-|-|TRBV5-4|TRBJ2-5
CASSPGDLPGTQYF
TGTGCCAGCAGCCCAGGGGACCTCCCGGGGACCCAGTACTTC
>16|-|TRBD1|TRBV7-7|TRBJ2-1
CASSLFGTGPYNEQFF
TGTGCTAGCAGCTTATTTGGGACAGGGCCTTACAATGAGCAGTTCTTC
>16|-|TRBD1|TRBV5-1|TRBJ2-7
CASSLAGTGFPYEQYF
TGCGCCAGCAGCTTGGCCGGGACAGGGTTTCCCTACGAGCAGTACTTC
>14|-|TRBD1|TRBV7-2|TRBJ2-1
CASLGTVEVPEQFF
TGTGCCAGCCTCGGGACAGTGGAGGTCCCTGAGCAGTTCTTC